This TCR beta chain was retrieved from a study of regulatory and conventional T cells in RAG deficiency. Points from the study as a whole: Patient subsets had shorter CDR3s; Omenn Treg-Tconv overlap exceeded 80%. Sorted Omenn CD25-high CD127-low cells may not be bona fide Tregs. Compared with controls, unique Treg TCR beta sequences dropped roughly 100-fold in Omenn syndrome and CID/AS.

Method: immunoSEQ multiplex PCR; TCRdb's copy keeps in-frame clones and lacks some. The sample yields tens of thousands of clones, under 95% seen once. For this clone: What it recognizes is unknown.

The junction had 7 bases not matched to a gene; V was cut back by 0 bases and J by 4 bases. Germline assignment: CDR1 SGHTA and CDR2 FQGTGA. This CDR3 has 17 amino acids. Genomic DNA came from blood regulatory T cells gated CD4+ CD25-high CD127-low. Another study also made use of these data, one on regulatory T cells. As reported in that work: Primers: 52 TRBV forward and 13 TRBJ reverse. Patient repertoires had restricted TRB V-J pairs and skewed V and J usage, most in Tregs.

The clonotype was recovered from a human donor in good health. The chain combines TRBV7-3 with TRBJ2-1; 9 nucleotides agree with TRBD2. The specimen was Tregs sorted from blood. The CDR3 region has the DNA TGTGCCAGCAGCTTAACGTTAATTAGCGGGGGTTACAATGAGCAGTTCTTC. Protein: CASSLTLISGGYNEQFF.